This T cell receptor beta chain derives from a study of blood T cell repertoires in COVID-19. Study-wide context: Sources were T cells, B-cell-depleted T cells, or PBMCs; the material itself was cDNA or gDNA.

Under the authors' procedure: The assay estimated nucleated cells by amplifying reference gene primers. Repertoires were generated with immunoSEQ multiplex PCR, while TCRdb's copy carries only in-frame clones and drops some. From that table come the V and J calls and clone size; the DNA was used to work out D and trimming. This sample has 230,000 or so clones, with about 86% found just once. The V and J ends lost 1 base and 7 bases, in that order; junction bases with no gene match: 5. Germline V CDR1 and CDR2: SEHNR, FQNEAQ (reference sequence). There are 15 residues in the CDR3. All enrollees were roughly 18 to 100 years old and from roughly 26 US areas.

The source material was PBMCs or T cells enriched from blood (not recorded which). The sequence was obtained from a man between 45 and 60 years old who had recovered from COVID-19. The chain carries TRBV7-9 and TRBJ1-4, with 8 bases fitting TRBD1. The CDR3 reads CASSLGTGQAEKLFF. The CDR3, as DNA: TGTGCCAGCAGCTTAGGGACAGGGCAGGCTGAAAAACTGTTTTTT.